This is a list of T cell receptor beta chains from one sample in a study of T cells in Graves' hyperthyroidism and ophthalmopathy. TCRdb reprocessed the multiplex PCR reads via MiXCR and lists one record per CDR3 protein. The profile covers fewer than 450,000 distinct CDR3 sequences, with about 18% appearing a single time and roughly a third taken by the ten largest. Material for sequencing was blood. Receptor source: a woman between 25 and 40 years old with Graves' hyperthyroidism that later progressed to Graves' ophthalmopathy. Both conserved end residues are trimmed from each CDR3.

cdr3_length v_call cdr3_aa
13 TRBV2 ASTGTSGSSRYAV
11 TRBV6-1 ASRRGTNTEAF
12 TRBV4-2 ASSRDTPEDTQY
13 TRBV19 ASSKLAGGDYEQY
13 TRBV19 ASNWGQGVFTEAF
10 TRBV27 ANAKGGYGYT
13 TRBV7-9 ASSLLGGAGGELF
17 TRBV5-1 ASSEKQGLAGEFSDTQY
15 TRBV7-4 ASSLTPARKAGNTIY
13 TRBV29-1 SVEDGQGPNNEQF
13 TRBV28 ASSSEDRVGHIQY
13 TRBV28 ASSLLAGQGVEAF
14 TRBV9 ASSVASAGGPETQY
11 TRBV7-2 ASSLGMAYEQY
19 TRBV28 ASSFGRLRRTGRSGANVLT
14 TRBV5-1 ASKPLAGAPADTQY
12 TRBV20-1 STSSRLTNTEAF
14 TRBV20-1 SAREHPLVGTNEQF
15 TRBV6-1 ASSDTDRRATNEKLF
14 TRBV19 ARTGVPDARRQPQH
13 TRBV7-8 ASSFSSEGLQPQH
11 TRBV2 ASRGTGGIGYT
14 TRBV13 ASSQTGQGHTGELF
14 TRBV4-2 ASSRQSGTSGNTIY
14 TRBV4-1 ASSQELASRGETQY
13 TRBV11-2 ASSLLRGGTGEQF
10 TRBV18 ASRGAQETQY
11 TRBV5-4 ASSSSESYEQY
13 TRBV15 ATSRETGSNQPQH
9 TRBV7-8 ASSPGLEQY
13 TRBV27 ASSFTGRPIYEQY
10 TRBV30 AWSPPPTEAF
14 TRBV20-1 SARDRRHTSTDTQY
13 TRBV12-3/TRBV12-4 ASSLSGTGHYGYT
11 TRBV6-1 ASSQFLGETQY
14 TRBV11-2 ASSFLAGGGTGELF
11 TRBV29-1 SVRTSSYNEQF
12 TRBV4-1 ASRDRVFSGEQY
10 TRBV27 ASRNGNQPQH
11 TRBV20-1 SARRVATDTQY
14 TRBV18 ASSPGAQGSNQPQH
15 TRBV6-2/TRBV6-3 ATQGMGTGDPQETQY
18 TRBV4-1 ASSRGTGLAGGANTGELF
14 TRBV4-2 ASSHPGLAGGYEQY
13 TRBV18 ASSPRKGGYNEQF
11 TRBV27 ASSLGGGYGYT
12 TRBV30 AWSIGDGGKGYT
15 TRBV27 ASSLRGGGSISYEQY
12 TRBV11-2 ASSLDRRWEKLF
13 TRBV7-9 ASSLVGGESYGYT